This TCR beta chain was observed in a study of blood T cell repertoires in COVID-19. With 7 bases removed from V and 2 bases from J, the gap between germline ends came to 18 bases. The CDR3 covers 15 residues. The germline CDR1 and CDR2 sequences are MDHEN and SYDVKM. Authors' processing steps: Amplifying reference gene primers gave estimates of nucleated cell counts. Clones were read by immunoSEQ multiplex PCR, and TCRdb kept only the in-frame ones, dropping some. V and J calls and clone size are those listed in that table; D and trimming were worked out from the DNA. The sample has 110,000 or so clones, about 85% seen once; the top ten hold 10% to 15%.

The receptor comes from a human donor in a cohort sampled during active COVID-19. The sequenced sample was peripheral blood. The chain employs TRBV28 and TRBJ2-7, with D perhaps TRBD1 (5 bases). CDR3 nucleotide sequence: TGTGCCAGCACGACAGTCTTAGGGTTTACCTACGAGCAGTACTTC. This codes for CASTTVLGFTYEQYF.